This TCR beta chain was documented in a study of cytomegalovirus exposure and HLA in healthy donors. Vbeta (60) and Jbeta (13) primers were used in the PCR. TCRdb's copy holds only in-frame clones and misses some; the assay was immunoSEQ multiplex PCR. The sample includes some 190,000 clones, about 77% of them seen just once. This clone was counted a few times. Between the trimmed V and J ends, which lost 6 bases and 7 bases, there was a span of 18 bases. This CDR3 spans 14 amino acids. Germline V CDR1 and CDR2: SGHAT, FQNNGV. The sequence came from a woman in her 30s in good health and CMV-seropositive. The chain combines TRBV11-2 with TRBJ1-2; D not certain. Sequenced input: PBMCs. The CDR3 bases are TGTGCCAGCAGATCTACTCGACATCGGGGTGGCTACACCTTC. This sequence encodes CASRSTRHRGGYTF. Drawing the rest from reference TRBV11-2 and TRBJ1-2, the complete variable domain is EAGVAQSPRYKIIEKRQSVAFWCNPISGHATLYWYQQILGQGPKLLIQFQNNGVVDDSQLPKDRFSAERLKGVDSTLKIQPAKLEDSAVYLCASRSTRHRGGYTFGSGTRLTVV.